This T cell receptor beta chain is from a study of identical twins. Findings of the study overall: With monozygotic twins, out-of-frame TCR alpha sharing exceeded what models estimated. Cross-sectional statistics underpinned the conclusions; the same donors were not followed.

CDR3 length: 16 amino acids. V was pared by 2 bases and J by 0 bases, with 14 bases between. CDR1 and CDR2 (germline): MNHNY, SVGAGI (reference sequence). This clonotype has just a few counts. Its antigen is as yet unknown. TCRdb reanalysed the 5' RACE reads using MiXCR and keeps one entry per CDR3 protein. The profile shows about 1.7 million distinct CDR3 sequences, around a third of them singletons. This clonotype was sampled from a newborn girl in good health. Sequenced sample: cord blood. V is TRBV6-6 and J is TRBJ2-7; the D is unclear. CDR3 sequence (DNA): TGTGCCAGCAGTTACACCCGAGACCGCTTCTCCTACGAGCAGTACTTC. Translation: CASSYTRDRFSYEQYF.